Each of the 24 T cell receptor beta chains below was sequenced from the same sample in a study of T cells after yellow fever vaccination. TCRdb reprocessed the 5' RACE reads via MiXCR and lists one record per CDR3 protein. The sample holds a few hundred thousand distinct CDR3 sequences, about 4% seen once. The sequencing used PBMCs, collected 5 days after the yellow fever booster vaccination. All receptors come from a young man who received the YFV17D yellow fever vaccine.

This clonotype was picked up a small number of times. The rearrangement uses TRBV19 and TRBJ1-4; 7 bases are a match to TRBD1. The CDR3 length is 15 residues. Germline CDR1 and CDR2: LNHDA and SQIVND (reference sequence). V shed 4 bases, J shed 8 bases, and the junction held 10 bases outside the gene matches. As DNA, the CDR3 is TGTGCCAGTAGTAGCGCCGGGACAGTCAAGGAAAAACTGTTTTTT. As protein: CASSSAGTVKEKLFF.

This clonotype was counted at least ten times. This chain links TRBV29-1 with TRBJ2-3; 7 nucleotides match TRBD1. The germline V gene encodes CDR1 SQVTM and CDR2 ANQGSEA. This CDR3 is 16 amino acids long. V lost 1 base and J lost 2; bases outside the gene matches: 9. The CDR3 DNA reads as TGCAGCGTTGAAGTCTGGGGGAAGGGGGCCACAGATACGCAGTATTTT. Amino acids: CSVEVWGKGATDTQYF.

The table lists this clonotype with a few counts. This chain joins TRBV12-3 or TRBV12-4 and TRBJ2-1; D unclear. The V end lost 6 bases, the J end lost 4 bases, and 10 bases lay between the germline ends. The CDR3 spans 13 residues. DNA for the CDR3: TGTGCCAGCAGGTCGCCCCGATACAATGAGCAGTTCTTC. It yields the protein CASRSPRYNEQFF.

This clonotype was seen a few times. The V call is TRBV4-3, the J call TRBJ2-7; TRBD1 aligns across 12 bases. Germline values: CDR1 LGHNA, CDR2 YSLEER. Unmatched junction bases numbered 3, after V lost 0 bases and J lost 6 bases. The CDR3 consists of 15 residues. The CDR3 reads CASSQDGTGGSEQYF. CDR3 sequence (DNA): TGCGCCAGCAGCCAAGATGGGACAGGGGGCAGCGAGCAGTACTTC.

A few counts support this clonotype. This rearrangement joins TRBV20-1 to TRBJ1-2; D is unresolved. The CDR3 has 15 amino acids. Trimming shortened V by 2 bases and J by 3 bases, and 16 bases separated the two germline ends. Germline assignment: CDR1 DFQATT and CDR2 SNEGSKA (reference sequence). CDR3 sequence (DNA): TGCAGTGCTAGAATTTTCGGCAGTCTGTACTATGGCTACACCTTC. It codes for CSARIFGSLYYGYTF.

The chain is built from TRBV19 and TRBJ1-2; D may be TRBD1 (6 bases). The CDR3 has 14 amino acids. Germline CDR1 reads LNHDA; CDR2 reads SQIVND (reference sequence). Trimming pared 6 bases from V and 2 bases from J, leaving 13 bases between. In DNA form, the CDR3 reads TGTGCCAGTAGACTCAGGGGAGCAAACTATGGCTACACCTTC. Translated: CASRLRGANYGYTF.

The CDR3 here is CASSQVIQPQHF. CDR3 coding DNA: TGTGCCAGCAGCCAAGTTATTCAGCCCCAGCATTTT. The rearrangement joins TRBV3-2 to TRBJ1-5. TRBV3-2 is flagged as a pseudogene. CDR3 length equals 12 residues.

The table lists this clonotype with many counts. The rearrangement joins TRBV6-6 to TRBJ2-7, with D unresolved. Germline CDR1 reads MNHNY; CDR2 reads SVGAGI (reference sequence). V was trimmed by 2 bases and J by 3 bases, leaving 5 bases between them. This CDR3 is 12 amino acids long. The CDR3 nucleotides read TGTGCCAGCAGTTACCCCGGCTACGAGCAGTACTTC. The encoded protein is CASSYPGYEQYF.

This clonotype appeared a few times. The chain carries TRBV19 and TRBJ2-2, with TRBD1 as a possible D gene (6 bases). Trimming took off 5 bases at V and 2 bases at J, with 9 bases between the two ends. CDR1 and CDR2 (germline): LNHDA, SQIVND (reference sequence). CDR3 size: 14 residues. CDR3: CASSPQGNTGELFF. In DNA, the CDR3 is TGTGCCAGTAGTCCACAGGGAAACACCGGGGAGCTGTTTTTT.

This clonotype showed up just a few times. The genes are TRBV11-2 and TRBJ2-7, with D uncertain. The CDR3 is 15 amino acids. Deletions cut 5 bases from V and 5 bases from J, with 19 bases between. Germline assignment: CDR1 SGHAT and CDR2 FQNNGV. CDR3 in amino acids: CASSTAGRSADEQYF. CDR3 in DNA: TGTGCCAGCAGCACCGCCGGGCGTAGTGCCGACGAGCAGTACTTC.

This chain joins TRBV16 and TRBJ1-5; no clear D. Germline loops: CDR1 KGHSY, CDR2 FQNENV. Trimming removed 3 bases from V and 0 bases from J, with 6 bases in between. CDR3 length: 14 residues. CDR3 amino acids: CASSQGSSNQPQHF. The CDR3 region has the DNA TGTGCCAGCAGCCAGGGGTCTAGCAATCAGCCCCAGCATTTT.

This clonotype was seen at least ten times. V and J are TRBV7-8 and TRBJ2-1; 8 bases align to TRBD1. This CDR3 has 13 amino acids. The V gene end was trimmed by 5 bases and the J gene end by 7 bases; junction bases not matched to a gene: 4. CDR1 is SGHVS, CDR2 FQNEAQ, per germline. CDR3 DNA: TGTGCCAGCAGCGGAGACAGGGGTAATGAGCAGTTCTTC. The encoded protein is CASSGDRGNEQFF.

This clonotype has a count of ten or more. V gene TRBV5-1 combines with J gene TRBJ2-3, with D maybe TRBD2 (5 bases). The CDR3 has 15 amino acids. Germline-derived CDR1 and CDR2 are SGHRS and YFSETQ. V was clipped by 1 base and J by 0 bases, with 9 bases between them. In nucleotides, the CDR3 is TGCGCCAGCAGCTTGTACGGGGTTAGCACAGATACGCAGTATTTT. Encoded protein: CASSLYGVSTDTQYF.

This chain uses TRBV10-3 with TRBJ2-5; 10 nucleotides line up with TRBD2. Germline CDR1 reads ENHRY; CDR2 reads SYGVKD. The junction had 6 bases not matched to a gene; V was cut back by 6 bases and J by 2 bases. This CDR3 is 15 amino acids long. Written as DNA, the CDR3 is TGTGCCATCAGCCTAGCGGGGGCGCTTCAAGAGACCCAGTACTTC. It is translated as CAISLAGALQETQYF.

The chain recombines TRBV5-1 with TRBJ1-6; 7 positions match TRBD1. In germline, CDR1 is SGHRS, CDR2 YFSETQ. V was clipped by 0 bases and J by 4 bases; unmatched bases: 4. This CDR3 has 16 residues. The CDR3 DNA reads as TGCGCCAGCAGCTTGGTCGCAGGGGGTTATAATTCACCCCTCCACTTT. It translates to CASSLVAGGYNSPLHF.

This clonotype came up many times. The chain links TRBV27 to TRBJ1-5; D is undetermined. The CDR3 has 17 amino acids. Between the trimmed V and J ends, which lost 2 bases and 2 bases, there was a span of 16 bases. Germline V gives CDR1 MNHEY, CDR2 SMNVEV (reference sequence). The CDR3: CASSLVFGESGNQPQHF. The CDR3 nucleotides read TGTGCCAGCAGTTTAGTTTTTGGTGAATCGGGCAATCAGCCCCAGCATTTT.

This clonotype showed up just a few times. V usage is TRBV5-1 and J usage is TRBJ2-5, with D perhaps TRBD2 (6 bases). The V and J ends lost 4 bases and 0 bases respectively, with 13 bases between them. The CDR3 is made up of 15 amino acids. The germline V gene has CDR1 SGHRS and CDR2 YFSETQ. In DNA form, the CDR3 reads TGCGCCAGCAGCGGGGGGACCGCGAACCAAGAGACCCAGTACTTC. The encoded protein is CASSGGTANQETQYF. Full variable domain (outside the CDR3, taken from reference TRBV5-1 and TRBJ2-5): KAGVTQTPRYLIKTRGQQVTLSCSPISGHRSVSWYQQTPGQGLQFLFEYFSETQRNKGNFPGRFSGRQFSNSRSEMNVSTLELGDSALYLCASSGGTANQETQYFGPGTRLLVL.

V gene TRBV7-2 combines with J gene TRBJ1-1, with D uncertain. The CDR3 consists of 14 residues. V lost 5 bases to trimming and J lost 4 bases, with 14 bases between them. Germline V gene lookup returns CDR1 SGHTA and CDR2 FQGNSA. CDR3 DNA sequence: TGTGCCAGCAGCCCCCCCCCGGGAACCACTGAAGCTTTCTTT. Residues: CASSPPPGTTEAFF.

This clonotype was recorded a few times. The CDR3 region has the DNA TGTGCCAGTAATACAGTATCTGAAGCTTTCTTT. Residues: CASNTVSEAFF. The chain couples TRBV6-6 to TRBJ1-1; no clear D gene. This CDR3 comprises 11 residues. CDR1 MNHNY and CDR2 SVGAGI come from the germline V gene (reference sequence). V lost 9 bases and J 6 bases, leaving 11 bases between the germline ends.

This clonotype was seen a few times. The V gene is TRBV3-1, the J gene TRBJ2-3; D perhaps matches TRBD2 (5 bases). V shed 0 bases and J shed 4 bases, with 17 bases lying between them. The CDR3 length is 17 residues. CDR1 is LGHDT, CDR2 YNNKEL, per germline (reference sequence). DNA for the CDR3: TGTGCCAGCAGCCAAGATGGAACTCTAGCTTTGGCAGATACGCAGTATTTT. As protein: CASSQDGTLALADTQYF.

This clonotype was picked up a small number of times. The chain carries TRBV6-5 and TRBJ1-3; TRBD1 matches at 9 bases. CDR3 length: 16 residues. The germline gives CDR1 MNHEY, CDR2 SVGAGI. The J segment lost 4 bases and the V segment lost 7 bases, leaving 11 bases of the junction unmatched. This CDR3 is CASKPSGQGKGNTIYF. The CDR3 DNA reads TGTGCCAGCAAGCCCTCGGGACAGGGTAAAGGAAACACCATATATTTT.

The CDR3 DNA is TGTGCCAGCAGTTTCCGACAGACATTCACAGATACGCAGTATTTT. Protein sequence: CASSFRQTFTDTQYF. The chain joins TRBV28 to TRBJ2-3; a possible D gene is TRBD1 (5 bases). V gave up 3 bases and J gave up 2 bases, with 12 bases separating them. Germline CDR1 and CDR2: MDHEN and SYDVKM. This CDR3 is built from 15 residues.

This clonotype occurred many times. CDR3: CASRNSGQGWETQYF. CDR3 coding DNA: TGCGCCAGCAGAAATTCGGGACAGGGCTGGGAGACCCAGTACTTC. The V gene is TRBV5-1, the J gene TRBJ2-5, with 9 bases fitting TRBD1. Germline-derived CDR1 and CDR2 are SGHRS and YFSETQ. The CDR3 covers 15 residues. V shed 5 bases and J 5 bases; nucleotides not matched to a gene: 10.

This clonotype was found a few times. In DNA, the CDR3 is TGTGCCAGCAGCTCCTCGACGACTAGCGGGGGGTCGAATGAGCAGTTCTTC. Protein product: CASSSSTTSGGSNEQFF. The J gene is TRBJ2-1, the V gene TRBV7-3; 13 bases are a match to TRBD2. Trimming cost V 4 bases and J 7 bases; bases outside gene matches: 10. This CDR3 is built from 17 residues. Germline values: CDR1 SGHTA, CDR2 FQGTGA.